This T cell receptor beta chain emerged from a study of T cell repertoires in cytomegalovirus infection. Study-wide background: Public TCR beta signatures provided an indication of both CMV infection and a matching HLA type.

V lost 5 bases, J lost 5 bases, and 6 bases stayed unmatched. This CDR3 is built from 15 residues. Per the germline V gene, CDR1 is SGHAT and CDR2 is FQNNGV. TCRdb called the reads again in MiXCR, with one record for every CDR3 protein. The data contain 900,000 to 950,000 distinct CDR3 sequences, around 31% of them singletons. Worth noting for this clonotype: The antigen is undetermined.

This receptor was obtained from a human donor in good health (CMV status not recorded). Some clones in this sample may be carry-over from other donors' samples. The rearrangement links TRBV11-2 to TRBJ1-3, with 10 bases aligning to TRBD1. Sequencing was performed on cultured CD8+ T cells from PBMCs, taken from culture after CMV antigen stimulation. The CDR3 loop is CASSLPGQGRNTIYF. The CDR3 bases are TGTGCCAGCAGCCTCCCGGGACAGGGGAGAAACACCATATATTTT.